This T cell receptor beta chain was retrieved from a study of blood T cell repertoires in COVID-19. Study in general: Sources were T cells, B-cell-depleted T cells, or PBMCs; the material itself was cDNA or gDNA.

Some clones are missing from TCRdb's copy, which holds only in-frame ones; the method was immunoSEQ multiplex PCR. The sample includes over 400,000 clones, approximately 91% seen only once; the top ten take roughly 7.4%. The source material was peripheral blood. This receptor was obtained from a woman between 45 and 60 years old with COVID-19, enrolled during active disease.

The CDR3 coding sequence is TGTGCCAGCAGCCCGTGGACAGGGGCCTCTGGGGCCAACGTCCTGACTTTC. Residues: CASSPWTGASGANVLTF. The chain has TRBV5-5 and TRBJ2-6; 9 nucleotides align to TRBD1. J lost 0 bases, V lost 4 bases, and 5 bases had no gene match. The CDR3 is 17 residues long. The V gene's germline CDR1 is SGHKS and CDR2 YYEKEE (reference sequence).